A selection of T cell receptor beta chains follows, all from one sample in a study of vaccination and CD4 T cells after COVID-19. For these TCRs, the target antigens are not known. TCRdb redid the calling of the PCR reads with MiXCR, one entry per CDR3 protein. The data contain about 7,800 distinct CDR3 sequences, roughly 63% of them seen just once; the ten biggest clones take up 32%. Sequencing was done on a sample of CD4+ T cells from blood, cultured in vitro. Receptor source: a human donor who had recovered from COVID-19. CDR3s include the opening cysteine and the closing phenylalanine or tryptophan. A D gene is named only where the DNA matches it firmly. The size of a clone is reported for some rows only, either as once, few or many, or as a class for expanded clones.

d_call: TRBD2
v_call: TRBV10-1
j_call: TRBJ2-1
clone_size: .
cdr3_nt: TGCGCCAGCAGCCAAACGACTAGCCGAGTTCCCTACAATGAGCAGTTCTTC
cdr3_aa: CASSQTTSRVPYNEQFF

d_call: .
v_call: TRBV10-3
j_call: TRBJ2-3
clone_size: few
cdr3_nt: TGTGCCATTTTATCAAGTCCCGAAGGGCGGGGGCGATTCACAGATACGCAGTATTTT
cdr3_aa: CAILSSPEGRGRFTDTQYF

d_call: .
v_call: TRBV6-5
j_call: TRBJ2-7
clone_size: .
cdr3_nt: TGTGCCAGCAGTTACTCGACAGCCGGTAATTACAAGCAGTACTTC
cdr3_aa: CASSYSTAGNYKQYF

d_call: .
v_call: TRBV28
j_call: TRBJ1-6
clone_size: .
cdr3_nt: TGTGCCAGCACCGAAAATTTAGGATACTCACCCCTCCACTTT
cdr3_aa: CASTENLGYSPLHF

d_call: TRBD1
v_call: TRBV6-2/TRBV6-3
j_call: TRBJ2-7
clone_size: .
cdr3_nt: TGTGCCAGCAGTTACGGGGGGACAGGGGGCCACGAGCAGTACTTC
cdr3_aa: CASSYGGTGGHEQYF

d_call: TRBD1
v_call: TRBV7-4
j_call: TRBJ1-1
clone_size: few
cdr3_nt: TGTGCCAGCAGCTTAGAGCAGGGGGGAATGAACACTGAAGCTTTCTTT
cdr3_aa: CASSLEQGGMNTEAFF

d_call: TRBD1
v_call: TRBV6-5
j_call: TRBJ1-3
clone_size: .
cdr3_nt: TGTGCCAGCAGTTACCAAGGACAGGGGGCAGACACCATATATTTT
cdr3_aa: CASSYQGQGADTIYF

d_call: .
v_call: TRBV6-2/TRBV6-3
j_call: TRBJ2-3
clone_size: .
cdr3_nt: TGTGCCAGCGGGTGGAAGAGGGGACGAGCGACAGATACGCAGTATTTT
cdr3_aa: CASGWKRGRATDTQYF

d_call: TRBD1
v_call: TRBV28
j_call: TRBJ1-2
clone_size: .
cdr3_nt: TGTGCCAGCAAAGACGACAGGGCCAGCCAAGAAGTCTTC
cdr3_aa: CASKDDRASQEVF

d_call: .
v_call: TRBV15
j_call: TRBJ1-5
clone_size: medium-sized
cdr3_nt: TGTGCCACCAGCCCCAGACAGACTGGTCAGCCCCAGCATTTT
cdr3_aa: CATSPRQTGQPQHF

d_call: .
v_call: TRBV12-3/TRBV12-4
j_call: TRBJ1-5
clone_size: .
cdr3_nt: TGTGCCAGCAGTTTAGGACATCAGCCCCAGCATTTT
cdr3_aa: CASSLGHQPQHF

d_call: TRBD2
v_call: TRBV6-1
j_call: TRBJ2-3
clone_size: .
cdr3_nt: TGTGCCAGCAGCCTGATCGGGACTAGCCCAAAAAGCACAGATACGCAGTATTTT
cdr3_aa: CASSLIGTSPKSTDTQYF

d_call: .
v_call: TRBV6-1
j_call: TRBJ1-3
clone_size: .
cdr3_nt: TGTGCCAGCAAGGTGGGGCCCGGGAGCTCTGGAAACACCATATATTTT
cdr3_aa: CASKVGPGSSGNTIYF

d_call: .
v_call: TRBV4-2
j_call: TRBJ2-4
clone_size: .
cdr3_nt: TGTGCCAGCAGCCAAGAGAATGGCAAAAACATTCAGTACTTC
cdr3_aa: CASSQENGKNIQYF

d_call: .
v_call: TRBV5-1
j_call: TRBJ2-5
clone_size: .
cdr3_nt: TGCGCCACCACTCTACGGGGGACGTACCAAGAGACCCAGTACTTC
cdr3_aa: CATTLRGTYQETQYF

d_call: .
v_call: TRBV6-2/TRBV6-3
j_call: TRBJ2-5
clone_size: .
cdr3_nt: TGTGCCAGCAGATACAAAGAGACCCAGTACTTC
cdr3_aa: CASRYKETQYF

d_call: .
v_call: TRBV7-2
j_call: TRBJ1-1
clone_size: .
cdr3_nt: TGTGCCAGCAGCTCGAGCAATAGTATAGGGGCTTTCTTT
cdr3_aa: CASSSSNSIGAFF

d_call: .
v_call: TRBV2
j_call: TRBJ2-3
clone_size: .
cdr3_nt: TGTGCCAGCAGTCGACAACCGGGACGCAACACAGATACGCAGTATTTT
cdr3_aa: CASSRQPGRNTDTQYF

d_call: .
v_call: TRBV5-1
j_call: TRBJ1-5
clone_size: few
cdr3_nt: TGCGCCAGCAGCTTGGACGCGGGAGACAATCAGCCCCAGCATTTT
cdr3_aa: CASSLDAGDNQPQHF

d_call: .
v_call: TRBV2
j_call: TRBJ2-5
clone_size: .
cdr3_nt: TGTGCCAGCAGTCCGACATATCTTAGGAGGACCCAGTACTTC
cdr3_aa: CASSPTYLRRTQYF

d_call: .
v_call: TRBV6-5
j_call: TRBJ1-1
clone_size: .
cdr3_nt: TGTGCCAGCAGTTACCCGTCCGGGACTCCGAACACTGAAGCTTTCTTT
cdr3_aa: CASSYPSGTPNTEAFF

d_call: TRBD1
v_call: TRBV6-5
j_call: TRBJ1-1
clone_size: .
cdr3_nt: TGTGCCAGCAGTTACACATTCAGTACCGGGACAGCACCGAACACTGAAGCTTTCTTT
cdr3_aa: CASSYTFSTGTAPNTEAFF

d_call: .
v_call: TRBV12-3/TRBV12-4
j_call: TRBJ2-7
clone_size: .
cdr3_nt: TGTGCCAGCAGCCGACCCCGGCAGGGGAGCTCCTACGAGCAGTACTTC
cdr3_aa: CASSRPRQGSSYEQYF

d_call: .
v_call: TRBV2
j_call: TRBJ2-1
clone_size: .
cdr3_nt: TGTGCCAGCAGGGTAGGGACCCTCAATGAGCAGTTCTTC
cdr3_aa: CASRVGTLNEQFF

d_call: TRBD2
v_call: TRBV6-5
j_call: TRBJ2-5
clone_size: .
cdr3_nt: TGTGCCAGCAGTTATCTAGCGGGAGCAAGGGAGACCCAGTACTTC
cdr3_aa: CASSYLAGARETQYF